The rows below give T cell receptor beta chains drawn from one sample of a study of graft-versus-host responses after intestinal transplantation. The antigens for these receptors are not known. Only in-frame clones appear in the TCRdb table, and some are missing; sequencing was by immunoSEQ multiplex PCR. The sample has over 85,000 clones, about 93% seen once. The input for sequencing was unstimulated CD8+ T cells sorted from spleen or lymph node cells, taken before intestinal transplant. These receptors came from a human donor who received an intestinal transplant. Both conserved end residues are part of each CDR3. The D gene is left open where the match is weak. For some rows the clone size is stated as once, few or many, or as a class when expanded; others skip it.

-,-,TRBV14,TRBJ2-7,TGTGCCAGCAGCCAAGAGAGGGCGACACTATACGAGCAGTACTTC,CASSQERATLYEQYF
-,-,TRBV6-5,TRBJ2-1,TGTGCCAGCAGTTATGTCGAGCAATCGAATGAGCAGTTCTTC,CASSYVEQSNEQFF
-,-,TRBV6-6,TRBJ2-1,TGTGCCAGCACCATGAGGGGGAGCTCCTACAATGAGCAGTTCTTC,CASTMRGSSYNEQFF
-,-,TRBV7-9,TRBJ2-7,TGTGCCAGCAGCTTAGACGCCTCCTACGAGCAGTACTTC,CASSLDASYEQYF
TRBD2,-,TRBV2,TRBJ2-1,TGTGCCAGCAGTGAGGCGGGTTCCGGGAGGGGCTCCTACAATGAGCAGTTCTTC,CASSEAGSGRGSYNEQFF
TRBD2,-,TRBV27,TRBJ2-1,TGTGCCAGCAGTTTGGTTGGAGCGGGAGGTTACAATGAGCAGTTCTTC,CASSLVGAGGYNEQFF
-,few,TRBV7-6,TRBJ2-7,TGTGCCAGCAGCCCCTCAGGGTACGAGCAGTACTTC,CASSPSGYEQYF
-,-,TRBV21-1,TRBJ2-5,TGTGCCAGCAGCAAAGGCGTAGTGTCCCAAGAGACCCAGTACTTC,CASSKGVVSQETQYF
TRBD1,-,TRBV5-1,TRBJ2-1,TGCGCCAGCAGACCCGAGGGGGCTAGTAGCAATGAGCAGTTCTTC,CASRPEGASSNEQFF
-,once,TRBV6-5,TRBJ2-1,TGTGCCAGCAGTTACTCCCTTACAGGGGAGCAGTTCTTC,CASSYSLTGEQFF
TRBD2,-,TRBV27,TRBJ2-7,TGTGCCAGCAGTTTATCAGCTAGCGGAATCTACGAGCAGTACTTC,CASSLSASGIYEQYF
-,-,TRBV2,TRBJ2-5,TGTGCCAGCAGTGAAATAGGGCGGGAGACCCAGTACTTC,CASSEIGRETQYF